Listed below are T cell receptor beta chains from one sample, sequenced in a study of cytomegalovirus exposure and HLA in healthy donors. Sequencing used immunoSEQ multiplex PCR; TCRdb keeps in-frame clones, though not all of them. The data contain about 120,000 clones, roughly 82% of them singletons. The sequenced material came from PBMCs. The receptors come from a male donor in good health and CMV-seropositive. CDR3s include the opening cysteine and the closing phenylalanine or tryptophan. A D gene is named only where the DNA matches it firmly. Clone size appears in some rows only: once, few, many, or a class for an expanded clone.

j_call	v_call	clone_size	d_call	cdr3_aa	cdr3_nt
TRBJ1-1	TRBV11-3	.	TRBD1	CASSLGNRGRAFF	TGTGCCAGCAGCTTAGGGAACAGGGGGCGAGCTTTCTTT
TRBJ2-7	TRBV6-5	.	TRBD2	CASSYEASGSYEQYF	TGTGCCAGCAGTTACGAGGCTAGCGGGAGCTACGAGCAGTACTTC
TRBJ2-2	TRBV5-8	.	.	CASSPRDGNTGELFF	TGTGCCAGCAGCCCGCGGGACGGGAACACCGGGGAGCTGTTTTTT
TRBJ2-3	TRBV19	.	.	CATKPDTQYF	TGTGCCACTAAACCTGATACGCAGTATTTT
TRBJ2-1	TRBV27	.	TRBD2	CASSPGLAGGEQFF	TGTGCCAGCAGTCCGGGACTAGCGGGAGGTGAGCAGTTCTTC
TRBJ1-4	TRBV30	.	.	CAGASGDEKLFF	TGTGCCGGGGCGAGTGGGGATGAAAAACTGTTTTTT
TRBJ1-1	TRBV2	.	TRBD1	CASSSDRVWAFF	TGTGCCAGCAGTTCCGACAGGGTTTGGGCTTTCTTT
TRBJ2-7	TRBV27	.	TRBD2	CASSGTGGAHYEQYF	TGTGCCAGCAGTGGAACCGGGGGGGCTCACTACGAGCAGTACTTC
TRBJ2-2	TRBV19	.	TRBD1	CASKRTGRSYSNTGELFF	TGTGCCAGTAAGAGGACAGGGCGGAGTTACTCGAACACCGGGGAGCTGTTTTTT
TRBJ1-2	TRBV28	.	TRBD1	CASRQGLDYGYTF	TGTGCCAGCAGACAGGGGTTGGACTATGGCTACACCTTC
TRBJ1-1	TRBV27	.	TRBD1	CASSLGRGTTEAFF	TGTGCCAGCAGTTTAGGCAGGGGGACAACTGAAGCTTTCTTT
TRBJ2-7	TRBV11-2	.	.	CASSFVVSPYEQYF	TGTGCCAGCAGCTTCGTCGTGAGTCCCTACGAGCAGTACTTC
TRBJ2-7	TRBV7-7	.	.	CASSLGDSYEQYF	TGTGCTAGCAGCTTAGGAGACAGCTACGAGCAGTACTTC
TRBJ1-1	TRBV7-6	.	.	CASSPTDTFEAFF	TGTGCCAGCAGCCCCACCGACACATTTGAAGCTTTCTTT
TRBJ1-1	TRBV18	.	.	CASSPVGGDLMNTEAFF	TGTGCCAGCTCACCAGTAGGAGGGGATTTGATGAACACTGAAGCTTTCTTT
TRBJ2-7	TRBV6-6	.	TRBD2	CASRLSGTVHEQYF	TGTGCCAGCAGACTTAGCGGGACTGTCCACGAGCAGTACTTC
TRBJ1-5	TRBV21-1	once	.	CASSPGRGNQPQHF	TGTGCCAGCAGCCCCGGCAGGGGAAATCAGCCCCAGCATTTT
TRBJ2-3	TRBV6-5	.	TRBD1	CASRRTGRDTQYF	TGTGCCAGCAGGCGGACAGGAAGGGATACGCAGTATTTT
TRBJ2-5	TRBV6-6	.	.	CASSPPLGEQYF	TGTGCCAGCAGTCCCCCTTTGGGAGAGCAGTACTTC
TRBJ2-1	TRBV6-1	.	.	CASIRGGENEQFF	TGTGCCAGCATTAGGGGGGGCGAGAATGAGCAGTTCTTC